This T cell receptor beta chain came from a study of T cells in Graves' hyperthyroidism and ophthalmopathy. The investigators amplified TCR beta CDR3 regions from RNA transcripts. The HTBI set primed first-round TCR CDR3 RT-PCR. TCRdb redid the calling of the multiplex PCR reads with MiXCR, one entry per CDR3 protein. There are fewer than 750,000 distinct CDR3 sequences in the sample; about 14% occur only once, and under 15% lies in the top ten. With regard to this clonotype: Without the conserved terminal phenylalanine or tryptophan, this CDR3 likely stems from a read error.

V lost 2 bases, J lost 2 bases, and 4 bases lay in between. CDR1 LGHDT and CDR2 YNNKEL come from the germline V gene (reference sequence). CDR3 length: 12 residues. The sequencing sample was made of blood. V and J are TRBV3-1 and TRBJ2-7; no clear D. The TCR comes from a woman aged 50 to 60 with Graves' ophthalmopathy. This CDR3 reads CASSQYAYEQYL. The CDR3 region has the DNA TGTGCCAGCAGCCAATATGCCTACGAGCAGTACCTC.